A single T cell receptor (beta chain) is shown here with its context. These data come from a study of T cell responses to AZD1222 COVID-19 vaccine. On the study more broadly: Analyses pooled second doses at about 4 or about 12 weeks.

Germline assignment: CDR1 MDHEN and CDR2 SYDVKM. This CDR3 is 15 amino acids long. With V trimmed by 4 bases and J by 4 bases, 7 bases remained unmatched. The protocol was immunoSEQ multiplex PCR, while the TCRdb copy is restricted to in-frame clones and leaves out a portion. Counted here are about 140,000 clones, around 90% occurring once; the ten biggest clones make up approximately 3.4%. The receptor was isolated from an adult in good health. The chain uses TRBV28 and TRBJ1-5, with 7 bases lining up with TRBD1. Sequenced here: peripheral blood, sampled on day 0 of AZD1222 vaccination. The CDR3 protein is CASSYITGANQPQHF. The CDR3 nucleotides are TGTGCCAGCAGTTATATTACAGGGGCAAATCAGCCCCAGCATTTT.